The 8 T cell receptor beta chains given below trace back to one sample, sequenced in a study of T cell changes during pregnancy in multiple sclerosis. Sequencing was performed with immunoSEQ multiplex PCR; in TCRdb, only in-frame clones are kept and a portion is missing. Here the sample spans tens of thousands of clones, about 93% being singletons. The material was CD8+ T cells from peripheral blood mononuclear cells, obtained in the second trimester of pregnancy. The receptor source for this set is a female donor with multiple sclerosis, enrolled in a pregnancy study.

The CDR3 sequence: CASTLLGTDTQYF. The DNA for the CDR3 is TGTGCCAGCACCCTACTAGGCACAGATACGCAGTATTTT. The chain couples TRBV28 to TRBJ2-3; a weak D match, TRBD2 (5 bases). Per the germline V gene, CDR1 is MDHEN and CDR2 is SYDVKM. This CDR3 has 13 residues. Trimming left V 7 bases short and J 1 base short, with 9 bases between.

This clone was seen a handful of times. The rearrangement links TRBV5-1 to TRBJ2-1; tentative D call: TRBD2 (6 bases). The V end lost 2 bases, the J end lost 5 bases, and 20 bases lay between the germline ends. Germline values: CDR1 SGHRS, CDR2 YFSETQ. The CDR3 has 17 amino acids. As DNA, the CDR3 is TGCGCCAGCAGCTTAGGAGGGGCTACGACTTTAAACAATGAGCAGTTCTTC. Encoded protein: CASSLGGATTLNNEQFF.

The rearrangement links TRBV9 to TRBJ1-2; D might be TRBD1 (6 bases). V dropped 3 bases and J dropped 8 bases, with 17 bases sitting between them. This CDR3 comprises 14 residues. The germline V gene encodes CDR1 SGDLS and CDR2 YYNGEE. The CDR3: CASSAAEGGHGYTF. CDR3 DNA: TGTGCCAGCAGCGCCGCAGAGGGGGGGCACGGCTACACCTTC.

This clone was seen only a few times. V is TRBV19 and J is TRBJ2-7; no clear D gene. The CDR3 runs 15 residues. CDR1 is LNHDA and CDR2 is SQIVND in the germline V gene (reference sequence). Trimming pared 3 bases from V and 3 bases from J, leaving 15 bases between. The CDR3 coding sequence is TGTGCCAGTAGTATGGGTCGGAGTTGGCACTACGAGCAGTACTTC. Translated, it gives CASSMGRSWHYEQYF.

This clone was observed a single time. The J gene is TRBJ2-1, the V gene TRBV11-2; the match to TRBD2 covers 11 bases. The germline V gene encodes CDR1 SGHAT and CDR2 FQNNGV. The V gene end was trimmed by 1 base and the J gene end by 6 bases; junction bases not matched to a gene: 5. This CDR3 contains 16 residues. The CDR3 is CASSLAPSGRFNEQFF. The CDR3 DNA reads as TGTGCCAGCAGCTTAGCACCTAGCGGGAGGTTCAATGAGCAGTTCTTC.

The J gene is TRBJ2-7, the V gene TRBV6-6; D is unresolved. V lost 3 bases and J lost 7, with 16 bases in between. CDR1 MNHNY and CDR2 SVGAGI come from the germline V gene (reference sequence). The length of the CDR3 is 14 residues. The DNA of the CDR3 is TGTGCCAGCAGTTATCTCGGCTCGAACGGGGAGCAGTACTTC. Translated: CASSYLGSNGEQYF.

The J gene is TRBJ1-5, the V gene TRBV2, with 7 bases fitting TRBD1. Germline loops: CDR1 SNHLY, CDR2 FYNNEI. V lost 6 bases to trimming and J lost 5 bases; unmatched junction nucleotides: 7. This CDR3 is built from 14 residues. The chain's CDR3 is CASRLQGTHQPQHF. In DNA form, the CDR3 reads TGTGCCAGCAGGTTACAGGGGACCCATCAGCCCCAGCATTTT. Full variable domain (outside the CDR3, taken from reference TRBV2 and TRBJ1-5): EPEVTQTPSHQVTQMGQEVILRCVPISNHLYFYWYRQILGQKVEFLVSFYNNEISEKSEIFDDQFSVERPDGSNFTLKIRSTKLEDSAMYFCASRLQGTHQPQHFGDGTRLSIL.

The chain employs TRBV9 and TRBJ2-3; TRBD2 matches at 12 bases. CDR1 and CDR2 (germline): SGDLS, YYNGEE. The CDR3 is 19 residues long. V lost 3 bases to trimming and J lost 3 bases; unmatched junction nucleotides: 14. The CDR3 region has the DNA TGTGCCAGCAGCGCCACCCCCCCTCCTAGCGGGAGGGGGACAGATACGCAGTATTTT. This codes for CASSATPPPSGRGTDTQYF.